The entry below describes one TCR beta chain. This clone has more than one count but fewer than ten. It lacks a known antigen. No per-base quality is available; no much larger clone lies one base away. This record comes from a study of blood T cell repertoires in COVID-19 (dated by TCRdb to 2020 to 2022). Regarding the study in general: Samples from collaborators originated in the United States, Italy and Spain and spanned both the acute and convalescent phases of COVID-19. Where HLA class I and class II types were available, the types were taken from metadata supplied by the sample provider, not from assay-based typing. The sample metadata nearly always contained a de-identified subject ID, COVID-19 status, age in years and sex. The samples were drawn from the first 160 participants of the ongoing ImmuneRACE study and from about 1,200 subjects provided by 6 global collaborators. Deeply sampled blood TCRbeta repertoires from subjects exposed to, actively infected with, or recovered from COVID-19 were included in the dataset. The repertoires were released in a freely available public database meant as a resource for research on the immune response to SARS-CoV-2. The material from the prospective study consisted of cDNA or gDNA derived from T cells, B-cell-depleted T cells, or PBMCs.

Whole blood was collected in K2EDTA tubes by collaborating institutions according to the institutions' own protocols. For TCRbeta analysis, collaborators shipped samples in one of three forms: frozen whole blood, isolated PBMCs, or DNA extracted from either of those sample types. TCRbeta CDR3 regions were amplified from genomic DNA by means of the immunoSEQ Assay, a bias-controlled multiplex PCR. Per the source publication's procedure: The number of nucleated cells in each sample was estimated from the amplification of reference gene primers within the assay. To quantify the absolute abundance of each unique TCRbeta CDR3 rearrangement, sequence reads were collapsed and filtered. For each sample, productive Simpson clonality was calculated as the square root of Simpson's diversity index across productive rearrangements. The table was pulled from immuneACCESS by TCRdb, which kept in-frame rearrangements only. Such tables lose some clones; where checked, under half of the loss comes from unresolved V genes, and the rest has no known cause. The D gene and trimming were derived from the DNA, and the V and J assignments and clone size from that table. This sample comprises about 250,000 clones, around 83% of them detected only once. The top ten hold about 5.7% of the sample.

Summary of the overall study and its limitations: The quantity of clinical and demographic metadata differed by source and by participant and was supplied without curation.

V loses 0 bases, J loses 5 bases, and the germline ends lie 20 bases apart. The CDR3 contains 17 residues, cysteine and phenylalanine counted. Kept here is only the CDR3 DNA, which spans 51 bases and is read in frame from base 1. CDR1 and CDR2, per the germline V gene, are SGHAT and FQNNGV. This receptor was taken from a man older than 75 with acute or convalescent COVID-19. The chain is encoded by TRBV11-2 joined to TRBJ2-7; a weak D assignment points to TRBD1 (6 bases agree). The specimen was peripheral blood. The nucleotide sequence reads TGTGCCAGCAGCTTAGAGAACGTCGGACACAGGGACCACGAGCAGTACTTC. Its protein product is CASSLENVGHRDHEQYF.